The next 23 T cell receptor beta chains were all read from a single sample in a study of blood T cells in healthy people across ages. It was with a sample-barcoded 5' primer and a J-beta primer mix that a second PCR of roughly 7 to 12 cycles was run. TCRdb passed the 5' RACE reads through MiXCR, listing each CDR3 protein once. The table records roughly 1.6 million distinct CDR3 sequences, about 32% of them present only once. Sample: blood. Receptors originate from a woman aged 30 to 39 in good health.

The V and J genes are TRBV28 and TRBJ1-1, with 10 bases aligning to TRBD1. V lost 2 bases, J lost 0 bases, and 3 bases stayed unmatched. CDR3 length equals 16 residues. Germline CDR1 and CDR2: MDHEN and SYDVKM. CDR3 sequence reads: CASSLRDRGVNTEAFF. The CDR3 DNA reads TGTGCCAGCAGTTTACGGGACAGGGGCGTGAACACTGAAGCTTTCTTT.

The chain couples TRBV7-9 to TRBJ2-5, with D maybe TRBD1 (6 bases). The CDR3 loop spans 14 amino acids. Germline assignment: CDR1 SEHNR and CDR2 FQNEAQ (reference sequence). Trimming took 5 bases from V and 2 from J, leaving 12 bases between them. CDR3 loop: CASSHKTGQETQYF. DNA of the CDR3: TGTGCCAGCAGCCACAAGACAGGACAAGAGACCCAGTACTTC.

CDR3 in amino acids: CSVEGDGDLDYGYTF. CDR3 DNA: TGCAGCGTTGAAGGTGACGGGGATTTGGACTATGGCTACACCTTC. V gene TRBV29-1 combines with J gene TRBJ1-2; D unresolved. The CDR3 is 15 amino acids. V lost 1 base to trimming and J lost 3 bases, with 15 bases between them. CDR1 is SQVTM, CDR2 ANQGSEA, per germline.

The V call is TRBV20-1, the J call TRBJ2-2; 11 bases are a match to TRBD2. Per germline, CDR1 DFQATT and CDR2 SNEGSKA (reference sequence). This CDR3 comprises 17 residues. Losses at the gene ends were 0 bases for V and 4 bases for J; bases not matched to a gene: 7. CDR3 sequence reads: CSARDPTSGSITGELFF. In DNA form, the CDR3 reads TGCAGTGCTAGAGACCCCACTAGCGGGAGTATCACCGGGGAGCTGTTTTTT.

The gene calls are TRBV15 and TRBJ2-7; TRBD2 aligns across 9 bases. Germline CDR1 and CDR2: LNHNV and YYDKDF (reference sequence). V gave up 1 base and J gave up 0 bases; unmatched junction bases: 4. CDR3 length: 16 residues. CDR3 in DNA: TGTGCCACCAGCAGAGTCCGGACTAGCGACTCCTACGAGCAGTACTTC. This gives the protein CATSRVRTSDSYEQYF.

This clonotype was seen more than once but under ten times. This rearrangement joins TRBV27 to TRBJ2-7; no clear D gene. Germline V lookup: CDR1 MNHEY, CDR2 SMNVEV (reference sequence). This CDR3 comprises 15 residues. V was clipped by 5 bases and J by 0 bases, with 14 bases between them. CDR3 amino acids: CASSVKLSSSYEQYF. The CDR3 bases are TGTGCCAGCAGTGTAAAACTTTCATCCTCCTACGAGCAGTACTTC.

With respect to this clonotype: A much larger clone differs by one base, so this may be a read error. The chain employs TRBV10-2 and TRBJ2-7, with TRBD1 matching 11 bases. Germline values: CDR1 WSHSY, CDR2 SAAADI. The CDR3 has 13 amino acids. V lost 6 bases and J lost 6; bases outside the gene matches: 4. This chain's CDR3 is CASRGQGGFEQYF. CDR3 bases: TGCGCCAGCAGGGGACAGGGGGGTTTCGAGCAGTACTTC.

This clonotype has just a few counts. The genes are TRBV7-3 and TRBJ2-2; TRBD2 aligns across 10 bases. The J segment lost 5 bases and the V segment lost 5 bases, leaving 5 bases of the junction unmatched. CDR3 size: 15 residues. Germline CDR1 and CDR2: SGHTA and FQGTGA. The CDR3 is CASSPTSGVTGELFF. The CDR3 bases are TGTGCCAGCAGCCCCACTAGCGGGGTTACCGGGGAGCTGTTTTTT.

This rearrangement joins TRBV13 to TRBJ2-5; possible D gene TRBD2, 5 bases. Germline V gives CDR1 PRHDT, CDR2 FYEKMQ (reference sequence). Trimming took off 2 bases at V and 4 bases at J, with 14 bases between the two ends. The CDR3 has 15 amino acids. CDR3 DNA sequence: TGTGCCAGCAGCTTAACCCCGTCCCGGGGAGAGACCCAGTACTTC. Translating it yields CASSLTPSRGETQYF.

This clonotype was seen a few times. The rearrangement joins TRBV4-1 to TRBJ1-5; D ambiguous. The CDR3 consists of 15 residues. Trimming pared 4 bases from V and 4 bases from J, leaving 14 bases between. CDR1 and CDR2 (germline): MGHRA, YSYEKL. This chain's CDR3 is CASSLSTQANQPQHF. The DNA of the CDR3 is TGCGCCAGCAGCCTGTCGACACAAGCGAATCAGCCCCAGCATTTT.

The sample holds a few counts of this clonotype. This chain connects TRBV11-2 to TRBJ2-7; 9 bases are a match to TRBD2. V gave up 8 bases and J gave up 3 bases; unmatched junction bases: 5. CDR3 length equals 13 residues. Germline-derived CDR1 and CDR2 are SGHAT and FQNNGV. The CDR3 sequence is CASSGTSFYEQYF. The CDR3 DNA reads TGTGCCAGCTCCGGGACTAGCTTCTACGAGCAGTACTTC.

This clonotype turned up a few times. The chain recombines TRBV25-1 with TRBJ1-1; 9 bases match TRBD1. The germline CDR1 and CDR2 sequences are MGHDK and SYGVNS. V dropped 3 bases and J dropped 0; count of bases not matched to a gene: 2. The CDR3 is made up of 15 amino acids. The CDR3 loop is CASSEGTGMNTEAFF. The CDR3 nucleotides read TGTGCCAGCAGTGAGGGGACAGGGATGAACACTGAAGCTTTCTTT.

The chain is built from TRBV27 and TRBJ1-5; TRBD1 aligns across 7 bases. CDR1 is MNHEY and CDR2 is SMNVEV in the germline V gene (reference sequence). The CDR3 consists of 15 residues. With 5 bases clipped from V and 8 bases from J, the junction kept 12 bases outside the gene matches. In nucleotides, the CDR3 is TGTGCCAGCAGTAAGGCGGGACAGCATTATAAGCCCCAGCATTTT. Its protein is CASSKAGQHYKPQHF.

The chain carries TRBV5-1 and TRBJ1-1, with 12 bases that match TRBD1. The V segment lost 0 bases and the J segment 9 bases; nucleotides outside the gene matches: 9. CDR3 length equals 16 residues. In germline, CDR1 is SGHRS, CDR2 YFSETQ. The CDR3 here is CASSLGPTGTGGQAFF. CDR3 nucleotide sequence: TGCGCCAGCAGCTTGGGACCTACCGGGACAGGGGGCCAAGCTTTCTTT.

This clonotype was counted a few times. The chain carries TRBV6-6 and TRBJ2-7, with a weak D call TRBD2 (6 bases). The tail of the sequence fits TRBJ2-5 better, so the J call may be wrong. The CDR3 consists of 16 residues. CDR1 is MNHNY, CDR2 SVGAGI, per germline (reference sequence). This CDR3 is CASSYYSRDSGETQYF. As DNA, the CDR3 is TGTGCCAGCAGTTACTACTCCAGGGACTCTGGAGAGACCCAGTACTTC.

This chain joins TRBV2 and TRBJ2-1, with a tentative D call TRBD2 (6 bases). V lost 10 bases to trimming and J lost 5 bases, with 18 bases between them. This CDR3 is 14 amino acids long. From germline, CDR1 is SNHLY and CDR2 FYNNEI. CDR3 region: CAINDLAPDNEQFF. The CDR3 nucleotides are TGTGCCATTAATGATCTAGCGCCGGACAATGAGCAGTTCTTC.

In its sample, this clonotype was seen a few times. The chain links TRBV9 to TRBJ2-1; D unclear. The CDR3 is made up of 13 amino acids. Germline CDR1 is SGDLS and CDR2 is YYNGEE. V lost 4 bases, J lost 5 bases, and 10 bases lay in between. The CDR3 DNA reads TGTGCCAGCAGCCACCCTAGAAACAATGAGCAGTTCTTC. It encodes CASSHPRNNEQFF.

The CDR3 loop is CASSVGQFGYTF. In DNA, the CDR3 is TGTGCCAGCAGCGTAGGACAGTTTGGCTACACCTTC. V is TRBV11-2 and J is TRBJ1-2; possible D gene TRBD1, 6 bases. This CDR3 spans 12 amino acids. Trimming left V 5 bases short and J 7 bases short, with 11 bases between. The germline CDR1 and CDR2 sequences are SGHAT and FQNNGV.

This clonotype showed up just a few times. This chain uses TRBV5-6 with TRBJ2-7, with 7 bases matching TRBD2. Germline V gene lookup returns CDR1 SGHDT and CDR2 YYEEEE. V shed 0 bases and J 2 bases; nucleotides not matched to a gene: 5. This CDR3 comprises 15 residues. The CDR3 protein is CASSLGLAEAYEQYF. In DNA, the CDR3 is TGTGCCAGCAGCTTGGGGCTAGCGGAGGCCTACGAGCAGTACTTC. Together with reference TRBV5-6 and TRBJ2-7, the CDR3 gives the full variable domain: DAGVTQSPTHLIKTRGQQVTLRCSPKSGHDTVSWYQQALGQGPQFIFQYYEEEERQRGNFPDRFSGHQFPNYSSELNVNALLLGDSALYLCASSLGLAEAYEQYFGPGTRLTVT.

J is TRBJ2-1 and V is TRBV3-1; no clear D gene. V gave up 0 bases and J gave up 15 bases, with 18 bases separating them. From germline, CDR1 is LGHDT and CDR2 YNNKEL (reference sequence). The CDR3 consists of 14 residues. In DNA form, the CDR3 reads TGTGCCAGCAGCCAAGAGGTGTATAAAGATCGTCCGTTCTTC. It specifies CASSQEVYKDRPFF.

Details on this clonotype: A read error may be the cause here, since a much bigger clone is one base away. The chain joins TRBV20-1 to TRBJ2-1; TRBD2 matches 8 bases. CDR1 DFQATT and CDR2 SNEGSKA come from the germline V gene (reference sequence). CDR3 length equals 15 residues. V lost 5 bases to trimming and J lost 0 bases; unmatched junction nucleotides: 6. This CDR3 reads CSAYLLAASYNEQFF. CDR3 nucleotides: TGCAGTGCTTATTTACTAGCGGCCTCCTACAATGAGCAGTTCTTC.

This clonotype came up many times. The rearrangement links TRBV7-2 to TRBJ2-7; 8 nucleotides align to TRBD2. Germline CDR1 is SGHTA and CDR2 is FQGNSA. The V segment lost 5 bases and the J segment 3 bases; nucleotides outside the gene matches: 24. This CDR3 has 20 amino acids. Here the CDR3 reads CASSPKLGLVNIKIRYEQYF. The DNA for the CDR3 is TGTGCCAGCAGCCCAAAGTTGGGACTAGTGAACATAAAGATCCGCTACGAGCAGTACTTC.

This CDR3 reads CASSPQNRDYEQYF. CDR3 coding DNA: TGTGCCAGCAGCCCCCAAAACCGGGACTACGAGCAGTACTTC. This chain connects TRBV3-1 to TRBJ2-5; perhaps TRBD2 as D (5 bases). Near its end, the DNA agrees better with TRBJ2-7, so the J call may be wrong. The CDR3 is 14 amino acids. CDR1 and CDR2 (germline): LGHDT, YNNKEL (reference sequence).